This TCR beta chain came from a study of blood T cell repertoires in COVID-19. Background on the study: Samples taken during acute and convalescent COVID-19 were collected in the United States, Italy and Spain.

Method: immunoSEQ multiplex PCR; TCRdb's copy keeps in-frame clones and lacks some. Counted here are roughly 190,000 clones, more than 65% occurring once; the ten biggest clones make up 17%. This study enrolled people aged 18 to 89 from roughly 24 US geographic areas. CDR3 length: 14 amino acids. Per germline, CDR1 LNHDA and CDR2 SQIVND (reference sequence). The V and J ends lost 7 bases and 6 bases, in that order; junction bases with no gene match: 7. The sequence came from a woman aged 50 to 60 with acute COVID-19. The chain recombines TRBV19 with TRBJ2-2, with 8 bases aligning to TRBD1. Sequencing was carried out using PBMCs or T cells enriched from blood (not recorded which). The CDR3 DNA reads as TGTGCCAGTAAACAGGGGGAAGGGGCCGGGGAGCTGTTTTTT. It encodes CASKQGEGAGELFF.